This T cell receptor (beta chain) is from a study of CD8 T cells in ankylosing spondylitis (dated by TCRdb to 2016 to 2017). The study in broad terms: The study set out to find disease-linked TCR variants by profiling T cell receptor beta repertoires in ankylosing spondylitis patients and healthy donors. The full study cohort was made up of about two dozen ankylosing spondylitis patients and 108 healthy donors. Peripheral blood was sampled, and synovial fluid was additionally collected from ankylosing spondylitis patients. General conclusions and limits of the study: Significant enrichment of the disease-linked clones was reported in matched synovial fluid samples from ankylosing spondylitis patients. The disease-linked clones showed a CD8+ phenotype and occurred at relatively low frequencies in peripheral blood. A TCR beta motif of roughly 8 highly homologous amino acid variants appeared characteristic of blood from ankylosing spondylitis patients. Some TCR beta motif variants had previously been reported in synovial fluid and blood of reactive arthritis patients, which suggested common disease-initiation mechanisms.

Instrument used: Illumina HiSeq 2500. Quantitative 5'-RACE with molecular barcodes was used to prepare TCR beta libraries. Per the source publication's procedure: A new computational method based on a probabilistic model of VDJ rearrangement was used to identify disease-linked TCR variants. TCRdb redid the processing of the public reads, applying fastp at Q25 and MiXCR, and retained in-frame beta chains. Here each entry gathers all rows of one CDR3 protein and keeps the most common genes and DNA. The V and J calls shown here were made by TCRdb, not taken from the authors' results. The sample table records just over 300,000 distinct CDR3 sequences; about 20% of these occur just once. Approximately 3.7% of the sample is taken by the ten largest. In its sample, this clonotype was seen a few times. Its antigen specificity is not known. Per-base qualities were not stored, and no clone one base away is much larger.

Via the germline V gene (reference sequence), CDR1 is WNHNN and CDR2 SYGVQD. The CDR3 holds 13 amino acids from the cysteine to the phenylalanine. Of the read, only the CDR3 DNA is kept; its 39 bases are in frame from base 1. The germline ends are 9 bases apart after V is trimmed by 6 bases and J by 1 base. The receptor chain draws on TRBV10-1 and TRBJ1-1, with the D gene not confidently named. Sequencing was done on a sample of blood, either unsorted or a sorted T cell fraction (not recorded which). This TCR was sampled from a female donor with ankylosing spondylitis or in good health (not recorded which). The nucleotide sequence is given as TGCGCCAGCAGGGAATCAGCGAACACTGAAGCTTTCTTT. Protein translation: CASRESANTEAFF.